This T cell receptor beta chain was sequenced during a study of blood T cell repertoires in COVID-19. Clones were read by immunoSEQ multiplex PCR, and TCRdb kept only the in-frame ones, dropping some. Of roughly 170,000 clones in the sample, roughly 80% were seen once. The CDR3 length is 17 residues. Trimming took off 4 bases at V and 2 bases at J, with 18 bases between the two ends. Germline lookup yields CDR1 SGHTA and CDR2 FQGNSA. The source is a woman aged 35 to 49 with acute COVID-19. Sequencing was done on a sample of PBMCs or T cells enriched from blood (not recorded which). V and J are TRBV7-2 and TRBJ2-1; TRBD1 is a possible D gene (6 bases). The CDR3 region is CASSSTFPGQAYNEQFF. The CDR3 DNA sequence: TGTGCCAGCAGCTCCACTTTTCCGGGACAAGCCTACAATGAGCAGTTCTTC.